The table lists the clone carrying this TCR beta chain with a few counts. Its antigen is not known. These data belong to a study of read filtering for tumor transcriptome and immune sequencing. Across the study: IR-seq gave about 4 to 10.27 million TCR reads per sample; RNA-seq gave roughly 80 to 1273. Findings of the study overall: Sorted CD138-negative bone marrow cells were not purified T cells. Without single-read clonotypes, shared clonotype proportions correlated more between IR-seq and RNA-seq. Even smaller IR-seq throughput identified most shared clonotypes.

Germline-derived CDR1 and CDR2 are DFQATT and SNEGSKA (reference sequence). CDR3 length equals 12 residues. From approximately 430 ng of RNA, a library with molecular barcoded alpha/delta and beta/gamma adaptors was made. TCRdb ran MiXCR on the reads and lists one entry per CDR3 protein. The sample consists of approximately 25,000 distinct CDR3 sequences, roughly an eighth of them appearing once. The rearrangement links TRBV20-1 to TRBJ2-4; 8 positions match TRBD2. This TCR came from a donor at least 40 years old with multiple myeloma. The sequencing input was a population of CD138-negative cells sorted from bone marrow. CDR3 region: CSVAGGRNIQYF. The CDR3 region has the DNA TGCAGCGTTGCGGGAGGTCGAAACATTCAGTACTTC.